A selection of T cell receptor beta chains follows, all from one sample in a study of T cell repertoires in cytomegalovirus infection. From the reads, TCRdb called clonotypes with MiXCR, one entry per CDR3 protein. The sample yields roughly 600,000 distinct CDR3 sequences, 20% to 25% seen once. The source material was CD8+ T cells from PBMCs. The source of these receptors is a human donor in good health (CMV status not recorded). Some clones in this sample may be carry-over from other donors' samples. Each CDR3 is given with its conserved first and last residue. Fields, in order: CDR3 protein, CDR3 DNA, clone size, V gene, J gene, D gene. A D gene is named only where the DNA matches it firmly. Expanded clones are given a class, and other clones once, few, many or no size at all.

CASSTSDNEQFF	TGTGCCAGCAGTACTAGCGACAATGAGCAGTTCTTC	many	TRBV28	TRBJ2-1	TRBD2
CASGSGKLMLFF	TGTGCCAGCGGGAGCGGAAAATTGATGCTGTTTTTT	-	TRBV2	TRBJ2-2	-
CASRQAGVGAYYEQYF	TGTGCCAGCAGGCAGGCCGGCGTAGGGGCCTACTACGAGCAGTACTTC	-	TRBV27	TRBJ2-7	-
CANSYDIWNTEALF	TGTGCCAACAGCTATGATATTTGGAACACTGAAGCTTTATTT	-	TRBV7-9	TRBJ1-1	-
CASSSTQGDTQYF	TGTGCCAGCAGCTCGACCCAGGGGGATACGCAGTATTTT	-	TRBV28	TRBJ2-3	-
CASSYGIDRGHEKLFF	TGTGCCAGCAGTTACGGCATCGACAGGGGGCATGAAAAACTGTTTTTT	-	TRBV6-6	TRBJ1-4	TRBD1
CASRSRERGWQETQYF	TGTGCCAGCCGCTCGAGGGAGCGGGGGTGGCAAGAGACCCAGTACTTC	-	TRBV7-9	TRBJ2-5	TRBD2
CASSPDRGHSPLHF	TGTGCCAGTAGTCCTGACAGGGGGCATTCACCCCTCCACTTT	once	TRBV19	TRBJ1-6	TRBD1
CASSKVGGTDTQYF	TGTGCCAGCAGCAAGGTGGGGGGCACAGATACGCAGTATTTT	few	TRBV7-9	TRBJ2-3	-
CASSSDSGLAVYEQYF	TGTGCCAGCAGCTCAGACTCGGGACTAGCGGTCTACGAGCAGTACTTC	many	TRBV7-6	TRBJ2-7	TRBD2
CASSDSPYNEQFF	TGTGCCAGCAGTGACTCCCCCTACAATGAGCAGTTCTTC	many	TRBV6-4	TRBJ2-1	-
CATVPYRGLNTEAFF	TGTGCCACCGTACCCTACAGGGGGCTCAACACTGAAGCTTTCTTT	-	TRBV6-5	TRBJ1-1	TRBD1
CASSMTGTGNTIYF	TGTGCCAGCAGCATGACAGGGACAGGAAACACCATATATTTT	-	TRBV7-9	TRBJ1-3	TRBD1
CASSLARLDRGLGNTEAFF	TGTGCCAGCAGCTTAGCGAGGCTGGACAGGGGGCTCGGCAACACTGAAGCTTTCTTT	-	TRBV7-9	TRBJ1-1	TRBD1
CASSQEPGRFLGHTQYF	TGCGCCAGCAGCCAAGAACCGGGCAGGTTTTTGGGACATACGCAGTATTTT	many	TRBV4-1	TRBJ2-3	-
CSAPPIEAFF	TGCAGTGCTCCCCCGATTGAAGCTTTCTTT	-	TRBV20-1	TRBJ1-1	-
CAANSPLHF	TGTGCCGCGAATTCACCCCTCCACTTT	-	TRBV9	TRBJ1-6	-
CARSLETPRLAGVYTDTQYF	TGTGCCAGGAGCTTAGAGACCCCACGGCTAGCGGGGGTATACACAGATACGCAGTATTTT	-	TRBV11-3	TRBJ2-3	TRBD2
CASSFLWGGEETQYF	TGTGCCAGCAGCTTTTTATGGGGTGGCGAAGAGACCCAGTACTTC	-	TRBV7-6	TRBJ2-5	-
CASSFPLAGRNTGELFF	TGTGCCAGCAGCTTTCCTCTAGCGGGGAGGAACACCGGGGAGCTGTTTTTT	few	TRBV7-9	TRBJ2-2	TRBD2
CASTTGPNTGELFF	TGTGCCAGTACTACAGGGCCGAACACCGGGGAGCTGTTTTTT	-	TRBV19	TRBJ2-2	-
CASSSFSGGAVGELFF	TGTGCCAGCAGCTCTTTTAGCGGGGGGGCCGTCGGGGAGCTGTTTTTT	many	TRBV7-2	TRBJ2-2	TRBD2
CASSLVPRAMNTEAFF	TGTGCCAGCAGTTTGGTCCCCAGGGCAATGAACACTGAAGCTTTCTTT	-	TRBV27	TRBJ1-1	-
CSASAPRGSPNQPQHF	TGCAGTGCTAGCGCGCCCCGGGGCTCGCCCAATCAGCCCCAGCATTTT	-	TRBV20-1	TRBJ1-5	-
CASSPSLTVNNQPQHF	TGCGCCAGCAGCCCCAGCCTCACGGTGAACAATCAGCCCCAGCATTTT	-	TRBV4-3	TRBJ1-5	-
CASSRTIPGTGGFRSYNEQFF	TGTGCCAGCAGCCGCACCATTCCCGGGACAGGGGGCTTTCGATCCTACAATGAGCAGTTCTTC	-	TRBV7-3	TRBJ2-1	TRBD1
CSAPAGIYNEQFF	TGCAGCGCTCCAGCGGGCATCTACAATGAGCAGTTCTTC	-	TRBV29-1	TRBJ2-1	-
CASTQGWAIIAGGSYNEQFF	TGTGCCAGCACCCAGGGATGGGCCATCATAGCGGGGGGATCCTACAATGAGCAGTTCTTC	-	TRBV6-2/TRBV6-3	TRBJ2-1	TRBD2
CASSPPGITYGYTF	TGTGCCAGCAGCCCGCCCGGGATCACTTATGGCTACACCTTC	many	TRBV7-2	TRBJ1-2	-
CASGRDSPYEQYF	TGTGCCAGCGGCCGGGACAGCCCCTACGAGCAGTACTTC	many	TRBV12-3/TRBV12-4	TRBJ2-7	TRBD1
CASSGRIYSYNEQFF	TGTGCCAGCAGCGGACGAATTTACTCCTACAATGAGCAGTTCTTC	-	TRBV11-2	TRBJ2-1	-
CASSLTVFGSTDTQYF	TGTGCCAGCAGCTTAACCGTCTTTGGTAGCACAGATACGCAGTATTTT	many	TRBV7-3	TRBJ2-3	-
CASSQSAGLEKLFF	TGCGCCAGCAGTCAATCCGCGGGTCTTGAAAAACTGTTTTTT	-	TRBV23-1	TRBJ1-4	-
CASSTGTGDQEAQYF	TGTGCCAGTAGCACCGGGACAGGGGACCAAGAGGCCCAGTACTTC	few	TRBV19	TRBJ2-5	TRBD1
CASSLRGKGRSNTEAFF	TGTGCTAGTAGTCTGAGGGGGAAGGGACGGTCGAACACTGAAGCTTTCTTT	-	TRBV12-5	TRBJ1-1	-
CASSSRLGVAYNEQFF	TGTGCCAGCAGCTCACGGTTAGGGGTAGCCTACAATGAGCAGTTCTTC	few	TRBV7-9	TRBJ2-1	-
CASSLGAALHETQYF	TGTGCCAGCAGCCTCGGAGCAGCACTGCATGAGACCCAGTACTTC	few	TRBV7-2	TRBJ2-5	-
CASSLWTADEKLFF	TGTGCCAGCAGCTTATGGACAGCAGATGAAAAACTGTTTTTT	many	TRBV7-2	TRBJ1-4	-
CASRMWHVRGELFF	TGTGCCAGCAGGATGTGGCACGTTCGAGGGGAGCTGTTTTTT	-	TRBV28	TRBJ2-2	-
CASSPRDRGREQYF	TGTGCCAGCAGCCCTAGGGACAGGGGGCGCGAGCAGTACTTC	few	TRBV7-9	TRBJ2-7	TRBD1
CASSFLLGDNEQFF	TGTGCCAGCAGTTTTCTATTGGGGGACAATGAGCAGTTCTTC	-	TRBV28	TRBJ2-1	-
CASSYFSQGPNTEAFF	TGTGCCAGCAGTTATTTCTCCCAGGGACCGAACACTGAAGCTTTCTTT	many	TRBV6-2/TRBV6-3	TRBJ1-1	-
CASSYETEGYNEQFF	TGTGCCAGCAGTTACGAAACCGAGGGTTACAATGAGCAGTTCTTC	-	TRBV6-2/TRBV6-3	TRBJ2-1	-
CASELRSRNTEAFF	TGTGCCAGCGAGCTTAGATCCAGGAACACTGAAGCTTTCTTT	few	TRBV7-9	TRBJ1-1	-
CASSFVDYSYNEQFF	TGTGCCAGCAGTTTTGTCGACTACTCCTACAATGAGCAGTTCTTC	few	TRBV28	TRBJ2-1	-
CASSLDGGSYNEQFF	TGTGCCAGCAGCTTGGACGGTGGATCCTACAATGAGCAGTTCTTC	many	TRBV7-2	TRBJ2-1	-
CASSQDEVSSYNEQFF	TGTGCCAGCAGCCAAGATGAGGTTAGCTCCTACAATGAGCAGTTCTTC	-	TRBV3-1	TRBJ2-1	-
CAISGGSLETDTQYF	TGTGCCATCAGTGGAGGGAGTTTAGAAACAGATACGCAGTATTTT	-	TRBV10-3	TRBJ2-3	-
CASSDRSLPTDTQYF	TGTGCCAGCAGCGACAGGAGCCTACCCACAGATACGCAGTATTTT	many	TRBV6-1	TRBJ2-3	-
CASSPIAGPPPGNEQFF	TGTGCCAGCAGCCCTATAGCGGGGCCCCCCCCCGGAAATGAGCAGTTCTTC	-	TRBV7-8	TRBJ2-1	TRBD2
CASSFHSSPLHF	TGTGCCAGCAGTTTCCATAGCTCACCCCTCCACTTT	-	TRBV6-2/TRBV6-3	TRBJ1-6	-
CSVGVRGIFNEQYF	TGCAGCGTTGGGGTGAGGGGTATTTTTAACGAGCAGTACTTC	few	TRBV29-1	TRBJ2-7	-
CASSLGTGGLWDTQYF	TGTGCCAGCAGCCTAGGGACAGGGGGTTTATGGGATACGCAGTATTTT	many	TRBV7-2	TRBJ2-3	TRBD1
CATRRVSYNEQFF	TGTGCCACCCGACGGGTCTCCTACAATGAGCAGTTCTTC	many	TRBV19	TRBJ2-1	-
CASTDRGSEQFF	TGTGCCAGCACTGACAGGGGGTCTGAGCAGTTCTTC	few	TRBV19	TRBJ2-1	TRBD1
CASRKDLGIVLTQYF	TGTGCCAGCAGGAAGGACTTGGGCATCGTACTTACGCAGTATTTT	few	TRBV2	TRBJ2-3	-
CASAQGHSWTQYF	TGTGCCAGCGCTCAGGGACATTCTTGGACCCAGTACTTC	few	TRBV13	TRBJ2-5	-
CASSLDPGVYNEQFF	TGTGCCAGCAGCTTGGACCCGGGGGTTTACAATGAGCAGTTCTTC	few	TRBV5-6	TRBJ2-1	-
CASSPHSRNANYGYTF	TGTGCCAGCAGTCCCCACAGTAGGAATGCTAACTATGGCTACACCTTC	few	TRBV28	TRBJ1-2	-